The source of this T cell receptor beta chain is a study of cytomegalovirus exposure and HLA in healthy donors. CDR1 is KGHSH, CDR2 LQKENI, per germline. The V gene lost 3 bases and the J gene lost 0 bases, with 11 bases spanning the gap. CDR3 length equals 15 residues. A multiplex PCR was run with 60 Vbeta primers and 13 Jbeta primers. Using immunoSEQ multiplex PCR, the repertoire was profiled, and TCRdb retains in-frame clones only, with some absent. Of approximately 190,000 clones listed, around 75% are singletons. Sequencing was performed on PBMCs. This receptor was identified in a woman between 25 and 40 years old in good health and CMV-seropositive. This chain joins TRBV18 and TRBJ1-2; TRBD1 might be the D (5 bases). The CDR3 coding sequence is TGTGCCAGCTCACCTGACAGCACGTCTAACTATGGCTACACCTTC. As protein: CASSPDSTSNYGYTF.